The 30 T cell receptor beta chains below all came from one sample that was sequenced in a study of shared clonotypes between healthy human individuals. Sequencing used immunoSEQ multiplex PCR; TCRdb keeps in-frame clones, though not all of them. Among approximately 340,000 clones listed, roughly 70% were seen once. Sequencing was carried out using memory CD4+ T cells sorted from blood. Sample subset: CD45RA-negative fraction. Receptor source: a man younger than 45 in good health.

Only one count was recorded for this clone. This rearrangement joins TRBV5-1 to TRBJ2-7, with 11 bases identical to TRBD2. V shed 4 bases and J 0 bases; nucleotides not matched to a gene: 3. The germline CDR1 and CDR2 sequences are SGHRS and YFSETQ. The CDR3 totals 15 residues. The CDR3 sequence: CASSRTSGSSYEQYF. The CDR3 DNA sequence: TGCGCCAGCAGCAGAACTAGCGGGAGCTCCTACGAGCAGTACTTC.

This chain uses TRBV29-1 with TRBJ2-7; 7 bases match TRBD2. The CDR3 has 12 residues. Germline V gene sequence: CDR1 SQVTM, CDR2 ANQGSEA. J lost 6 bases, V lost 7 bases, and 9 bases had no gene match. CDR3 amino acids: CSAGAGEGEQYF. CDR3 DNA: TGCAGCGCGGGAGCTGGGGAGGGCGAGCAGTACTTC.

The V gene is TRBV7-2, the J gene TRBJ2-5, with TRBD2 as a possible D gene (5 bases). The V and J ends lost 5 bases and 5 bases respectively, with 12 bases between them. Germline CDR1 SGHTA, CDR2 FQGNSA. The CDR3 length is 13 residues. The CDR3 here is CASSPGIQETQYF. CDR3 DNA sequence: TGTGCCAGCAGCCCGGGGATTCAGGAGACCCAGTACTTC.

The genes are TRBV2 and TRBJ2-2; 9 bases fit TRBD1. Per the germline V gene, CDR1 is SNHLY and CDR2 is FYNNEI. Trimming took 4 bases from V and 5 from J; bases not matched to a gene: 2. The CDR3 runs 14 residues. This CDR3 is CASSADRGTGELFF. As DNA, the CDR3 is TGTGCCAGCAGTGCGGACAGGGGTACCGGGGAGCTGTTTTTT.

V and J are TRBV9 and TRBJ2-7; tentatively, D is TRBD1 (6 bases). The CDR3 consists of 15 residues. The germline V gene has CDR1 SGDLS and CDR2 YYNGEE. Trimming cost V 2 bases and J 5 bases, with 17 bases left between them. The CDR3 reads CASSVSQGLGNEQYF. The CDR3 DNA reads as TGTGCCAGCAGCGTCTCACAGGGTCTCGGGAACGAGCAGTACTTC.

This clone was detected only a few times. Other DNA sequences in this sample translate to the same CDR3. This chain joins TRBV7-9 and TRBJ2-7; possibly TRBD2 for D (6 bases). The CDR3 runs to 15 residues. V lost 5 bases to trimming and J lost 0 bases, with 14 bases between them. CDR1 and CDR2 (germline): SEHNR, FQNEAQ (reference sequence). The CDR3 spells CASSRDSLSSYEQYF. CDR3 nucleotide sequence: TGTGCCAGCAGCCGGGACTCTCTGAGCTCCTACGAGCAGTACTTC.

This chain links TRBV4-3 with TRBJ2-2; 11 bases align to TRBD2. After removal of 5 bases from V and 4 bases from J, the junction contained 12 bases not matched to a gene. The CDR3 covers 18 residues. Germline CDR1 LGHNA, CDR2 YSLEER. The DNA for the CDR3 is TGCGCCAGCAGCGACCGGGGTCTAACTAGCGGGGGCACCGGGGAGCTGTTTTTT. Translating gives CASSDRGLTSGGTGELFF.

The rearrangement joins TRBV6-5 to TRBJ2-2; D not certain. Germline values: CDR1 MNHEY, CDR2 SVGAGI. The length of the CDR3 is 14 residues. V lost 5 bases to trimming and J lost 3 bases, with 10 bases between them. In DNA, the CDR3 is TGTGCCAGCAGTCCGCGAAGATACACCGGGGAGCTGTTTTTT. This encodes CASSPRRYTGELFF.

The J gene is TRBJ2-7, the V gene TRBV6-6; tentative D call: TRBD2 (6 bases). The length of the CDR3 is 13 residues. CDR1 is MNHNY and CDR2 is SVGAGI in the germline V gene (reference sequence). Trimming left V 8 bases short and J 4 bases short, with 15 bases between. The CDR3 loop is CASLDGGIYEQYF. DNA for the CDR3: TGTGCCAGCTTGGACGGCGGGATATACGAGCAGTACTTC.

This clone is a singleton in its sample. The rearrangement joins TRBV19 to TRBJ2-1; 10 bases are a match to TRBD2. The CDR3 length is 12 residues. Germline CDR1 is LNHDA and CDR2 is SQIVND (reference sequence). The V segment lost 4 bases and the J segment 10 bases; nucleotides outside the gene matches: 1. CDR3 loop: CASSRLAGEQFF. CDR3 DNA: TGTGCCAGTAGTAGACTAGCGGGCGAGCAGTTCTTC.

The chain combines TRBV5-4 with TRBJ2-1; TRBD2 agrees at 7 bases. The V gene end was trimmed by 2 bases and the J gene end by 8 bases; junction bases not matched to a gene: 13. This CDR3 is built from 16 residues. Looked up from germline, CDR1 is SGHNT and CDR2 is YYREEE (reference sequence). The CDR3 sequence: CASSFGGSRFSYEQFF. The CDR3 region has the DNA TGTGCCAGCAGCTTCGGGGGGAGCCGGTTCTCCTATGAGCAGTTCTTC.

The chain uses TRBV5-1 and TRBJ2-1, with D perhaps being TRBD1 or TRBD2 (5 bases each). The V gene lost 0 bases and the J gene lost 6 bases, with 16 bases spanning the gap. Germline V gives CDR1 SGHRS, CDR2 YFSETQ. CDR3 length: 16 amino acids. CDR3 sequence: CASSLGGPSSINEQFF. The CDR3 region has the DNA TGCGCCAGCAGCTTGGGGGGACCGTCGTCTATCAATGAGCAGTTCTTC.

CDR3 DNA: TGTGCCAGCAGCTTAGTGGTTGGGTCGGAAGCTTTCTTT. The encoded protein is CASSLVVGSEAFF. J is TRBJ1-1 and V is TRBV7-6; D gene unclear. The CDR3 is 13 amino acids. The V end was cut by 1 base, the J end by 8 bases, with 11 bases between. Germline values: CDR1 SGHVS, CDR2 FNYEAQ.

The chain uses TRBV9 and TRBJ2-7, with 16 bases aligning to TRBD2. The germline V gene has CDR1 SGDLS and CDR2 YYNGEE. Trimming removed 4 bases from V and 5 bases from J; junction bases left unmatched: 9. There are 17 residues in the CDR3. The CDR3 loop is CASSKGLAGGPIDEQYF. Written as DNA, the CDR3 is TGTGCCAGCAGCAAGGGACTAGCGGGAGGGCCTATCGACGAGCAGTACTTC.

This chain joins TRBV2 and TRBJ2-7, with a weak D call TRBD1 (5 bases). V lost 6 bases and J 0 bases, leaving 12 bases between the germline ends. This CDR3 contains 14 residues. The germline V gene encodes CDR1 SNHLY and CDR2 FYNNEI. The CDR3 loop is CASRDTDNSYEQYF. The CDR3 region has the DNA TGTGCCAGCAGGGACACAGACAACTCCTACGAGCAGTACTTC. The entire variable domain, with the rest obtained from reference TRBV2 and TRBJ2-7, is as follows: EPEVTQTPSHQVTQMGQEVILRCVPISNHLYFYWYRQILGQKVEFLVSFYNNEISEKSEIFDDQFSVERPDGSNFTLKIRSTKLEDSAMYFCASRDTDNSYEQYFGPGTRLTVT.

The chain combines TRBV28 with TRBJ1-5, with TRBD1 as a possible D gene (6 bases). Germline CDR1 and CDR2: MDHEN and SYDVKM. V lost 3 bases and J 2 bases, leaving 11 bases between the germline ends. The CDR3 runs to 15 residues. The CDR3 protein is CASSFSGVGNQPQHF. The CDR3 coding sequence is TGTGCCAGCAGTTTTTCAGGGGTCGGCAATCAGCCCCAGCATTTT.

CDR3 sequence reads: CASSPFPQVQETQYF. CDR3 nucleotides: TGTGCCAGCTCACCCTTCCCGCAGGTCCAAGAGACCCAGTACTTC. The chain employs TRBV18 and TRBJ2-5; no clear D. This CDR3 region has 15 residues. The germline CDR1 and CDR2 sequences are KGHSH and LQKENI. Trimming stripped 3 bases from V and 1 base from J, with 12 bases between.

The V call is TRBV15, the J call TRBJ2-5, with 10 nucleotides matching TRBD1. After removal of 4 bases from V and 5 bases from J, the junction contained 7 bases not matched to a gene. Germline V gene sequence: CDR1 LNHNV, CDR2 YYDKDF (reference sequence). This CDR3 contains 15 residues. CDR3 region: CATSTLGQGVETQYF. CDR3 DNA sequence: TGTGCCACCAGCACCCTAGGACAGGGGGTGGAGACCCAGTACTTC.

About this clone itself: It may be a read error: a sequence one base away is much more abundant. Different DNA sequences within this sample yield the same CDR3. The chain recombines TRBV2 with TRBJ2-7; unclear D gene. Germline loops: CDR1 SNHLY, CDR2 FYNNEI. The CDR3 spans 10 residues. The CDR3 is CASGDYEQYF. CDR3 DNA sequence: TGTGCCAGCGGTGACTACGAGCAGTACTTC.

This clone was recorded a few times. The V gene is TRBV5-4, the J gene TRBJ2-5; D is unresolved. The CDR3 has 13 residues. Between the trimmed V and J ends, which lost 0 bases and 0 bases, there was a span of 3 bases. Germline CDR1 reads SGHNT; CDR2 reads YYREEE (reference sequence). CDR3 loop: CASSLAYQETQYF. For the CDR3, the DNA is TGTGCCAGCAGCTTGGCCTACCAAGAGACCCAGTACTTC.

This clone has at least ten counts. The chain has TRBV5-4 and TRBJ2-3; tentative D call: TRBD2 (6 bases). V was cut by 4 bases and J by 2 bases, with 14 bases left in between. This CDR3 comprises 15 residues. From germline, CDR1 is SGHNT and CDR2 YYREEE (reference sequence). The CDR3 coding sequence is TGTGCCAGCAGCCGGGACTCTCATTCCACAGATACGCAGTATTTT. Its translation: CASSRDSHSTDTQYF.

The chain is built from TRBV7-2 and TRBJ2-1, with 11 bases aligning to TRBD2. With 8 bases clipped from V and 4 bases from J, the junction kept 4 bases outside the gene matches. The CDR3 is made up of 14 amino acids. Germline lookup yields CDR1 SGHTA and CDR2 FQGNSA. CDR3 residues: CASGSGRGYNEQFF. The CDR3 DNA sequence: TGTGCCAGCGGTAGCGGGAGGGGATACAATGAGCAGTTCTTC.

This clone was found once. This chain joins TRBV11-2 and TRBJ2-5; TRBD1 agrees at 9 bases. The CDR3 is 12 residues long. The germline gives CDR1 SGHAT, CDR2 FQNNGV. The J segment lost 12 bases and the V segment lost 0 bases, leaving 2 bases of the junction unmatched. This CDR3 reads CASSLDRDREYF. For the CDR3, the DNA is TGTGCCAGCAGCTTAGACCGGGACAGGGAGTACTTC.

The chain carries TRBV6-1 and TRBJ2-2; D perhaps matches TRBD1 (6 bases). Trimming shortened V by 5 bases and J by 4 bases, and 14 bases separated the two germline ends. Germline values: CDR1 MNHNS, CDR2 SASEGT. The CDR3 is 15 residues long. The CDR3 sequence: CASSPRQVLTGELFF. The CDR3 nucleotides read TGTGCCAGCAGTCCCCGACAGGTCCTCACCGGGGAGCTGTTTTTT.

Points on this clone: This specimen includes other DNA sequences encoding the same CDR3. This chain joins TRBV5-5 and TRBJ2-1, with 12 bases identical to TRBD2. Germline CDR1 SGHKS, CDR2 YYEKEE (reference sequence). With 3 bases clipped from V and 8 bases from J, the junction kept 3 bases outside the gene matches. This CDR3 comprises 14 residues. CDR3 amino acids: CASSSLAGGDEQFF. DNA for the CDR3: TGTGCCAGCAGCTCACTAGCGGGAGGTGATGAGCAGTTCTTC. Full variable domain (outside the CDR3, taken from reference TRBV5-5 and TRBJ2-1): DAGVTQSPTHLIKTRGQQVTLRCSPISGHKSVSWYQQVLGQGPQFIFQYYEKEERGRGNFPDRFSARQFPNYSSELNVNALLLGDSALYLCASSSLAGGDEQFFGPGTRLTVL.

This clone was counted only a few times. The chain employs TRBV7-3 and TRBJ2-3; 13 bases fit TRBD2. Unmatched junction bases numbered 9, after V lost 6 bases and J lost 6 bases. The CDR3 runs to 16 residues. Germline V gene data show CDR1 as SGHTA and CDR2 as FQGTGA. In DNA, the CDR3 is TGTGCCAGCAGTTCCAGACTAGCGGGAGGTGGTGATACGCAGTATTTT. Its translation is CASSSRLAGGGDTQYF. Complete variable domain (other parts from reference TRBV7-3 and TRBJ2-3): GAGVSQTPSNKVTEKGKYVELRCDPISGHTALYWYRQSLGQGPEFLIYFQGTGAADDSGLPNDRFFAVRPEGSVSTLKIQRTERGDSAVYLCASSSRLAGGGDTQYFGPGTRLTVL.

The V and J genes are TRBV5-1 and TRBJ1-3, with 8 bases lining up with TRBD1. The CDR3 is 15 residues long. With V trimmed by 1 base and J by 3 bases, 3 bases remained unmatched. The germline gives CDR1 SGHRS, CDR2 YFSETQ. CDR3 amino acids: CASSLSGQDGNTIYF. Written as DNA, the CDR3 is TGCGCCAGCAGCTTGTCGGGACAGGATGGAAACACCATATATTTT. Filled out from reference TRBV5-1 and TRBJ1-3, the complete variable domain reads KAGVTQTPRYLIKTRGQQVTLSCSPISGHRSVSWYQQTPGQGLQFLFEYFSETQRNKGNFPGRFSGRQFSNSRSEMNVSTLELGDSALYLCASSLSGQDGNTIYFGEGSWLTVV.

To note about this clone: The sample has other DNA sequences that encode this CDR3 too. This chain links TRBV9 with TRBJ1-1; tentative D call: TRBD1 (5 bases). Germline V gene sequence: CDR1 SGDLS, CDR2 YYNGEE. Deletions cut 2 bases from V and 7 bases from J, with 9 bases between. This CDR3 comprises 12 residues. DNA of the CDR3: TGTGCCAGCAGCGTCGGGGGGGATGAAGCTTTCTTT. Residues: CASSVGGDEAFF.

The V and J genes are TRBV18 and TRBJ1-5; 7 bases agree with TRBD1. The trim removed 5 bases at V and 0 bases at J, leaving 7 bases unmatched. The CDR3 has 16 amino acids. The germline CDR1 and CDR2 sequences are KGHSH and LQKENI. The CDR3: CASSLGQVFSNQPQHF. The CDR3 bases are TGTGCCAGCTCATTAGGACAGGTCTTTAGCAATCAGCCCCAGCATTTT.

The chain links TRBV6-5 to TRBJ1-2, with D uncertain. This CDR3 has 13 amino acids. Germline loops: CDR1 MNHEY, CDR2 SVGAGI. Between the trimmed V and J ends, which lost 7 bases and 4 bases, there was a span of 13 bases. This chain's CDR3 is CASTFGSRYGYTF. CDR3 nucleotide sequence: TGTGCCAGCACTTTTGGGAGTCGCTATGGCTACACCTTC.